One and the same sample provided the 11 T cell receptor beta chains below, sequenced in a study of CD4 T cells in relation to SARS-CoV-2 and coronaviruses. Measured with immunoSEQ multiplex PCR; TCRdb has only the in-frame clones, and not every one. In the table there are approximately 43,000 clones, approximately 84% of which are singletons. These receptors' antigens are unknown. Input material: naive CD4+ T cells from PBMCs, cultured in vitro. The subset: naive CD4+ T cells isolated by negative enrichment. The receptors were gathered from an adult with COVID-19.

The chain uses TRBV28 and TRBJ2-7, with unresolved D. Germline CDR1 is MDHEN and CDR2 is SYDVKM. The CDR3 runs 12 residues. V gave up 6 bases and J gave up 2 bases, with 8 bases separating them. CDR3: CASRLNTYEQYF. In DNA, the CDR3 is TGTGCCAGCAGACTCAACACCTACGAGCAGTACTTC.

The CDR3 reads CASSFGTGVETQYF. The CDR3 bases are TGTGCCAGCAGTTTCGGGACAGGGGTAGAGACCCAGTACTTC. The chain recombines TRBV6-2 or TRBV6-3 with TRBJ2-5, with 10 bases identical to TRBD1. CDR3 length: 14 amino acids. Germline CDR1 MNHEY, CDR2 SVGEGT. With 4 bases clipped from V and 4 bases from J, the junction kept 3 bases outside the gene matches.

In nucleotides, the CDR3 is TGTGCCAGCAGCTTAAAGCTATTGACCCGCTCCTACAATGAGCAGTTCTTC. Translation: CASSLKLLTRSYNEQFF. This chain connects TRBV7-3 to TRBJ2-1; D uncertain. Germline V CDR1 and CDR2: SGHTA, FQGTGA. There are 17 residues in the CDR3. The V end was cut by 1 base, the J end by 0 bases, with 13 bases between.

The V gene is TRBV28, the J gene TRBJ2-6; possibly TRBD1 or TRBD2 for D (5 bases each). CDR3 length: 15 amino acids. V was cut by 5 bases and J by 10 bases, with 18 bases left in between. Looked up from germline, CDR1 is MDHEN and CDR2 is SYDVKM. CDR3 bases: TGTGCCAGCAGTCCTCAGTGGGGGTCCCGTAACGTCCTGACTTTC. The encoded protein is CASSPQWGSRNVLTF.

V usage is TRBV7-2 and J usage is TRBJ2-3; 13 bases agree with TRBD2. The CDR3 is made up of 16 amino acids. J gave up 3 bases and V 8 bases, and 8 bases lay outside the gene matches. The germline V gene has CDR1 SGHTA and CDR2 FQGNSA. The CDR3 sequence: CASGGTSGALTDTQYF. DNA of the CDR3: TGTGCCAGCGGAGGGACTAGCGGGGCATTAACAGATACGCAGTATTTT. Full variable domain (rest looked up from reference TRBV7-2 and TRBJ2-3): GAGVSQSPSNKVTEKGKDVELRCDPISGHTALYWYRQSLGQGLEFLIYFQGNSAPDKSGLPSDRFSAERTGGSVSTLTIQRTQQEDSAVYLCASGGTSGALTDTQYFGPGTRLTVL.

V usage is TRBV18 and J usage is TRBJ2-1; 10 nucleotides align to TRBD1. CDR1 is KGHSH, CDR2 LQKENI, per germline. The CDR3 extends over 16 amino acids. J was trimmed by 6 bases and V by 4 bases; bases with no gene match: 9. The CDR3: CASSRTPGQGSNEQFF. The CDR3 bases are TGTGCCAGCTCACGAACTCCGGGACAGGGGTCCAATGAGCAGTTCTTC. Full variable domain (outside the CDR3, taken from reference TRBV18 and TRBJ2-1): NAGVMQNPRHLVRRRGQEARLRCSPMKGHSHVYWYRQLPEEGLKFMVYLQKENIIDESGMPKERFSAEFPKEGPSILRIQQVVRGDSAAYFCASSRTPGQGSNEQFFGPGTRLTVL.

The chain carries TRBV9 and TRBJ2-1, with D maybe TRBD2 (5 bases). The CDR3 runs 15 residues. The germline CDR1 and CDR2 sequences are SGDLS and YYNGEE. Trimming left V 0 bases short and J 2 bases short, with 9 bases between. The CDR3 here is CASSVGGYTYNEQFF. The CDR3 nucleotides are TGTGCCAGCAGCGTAGGCGGGTATACCTACAATGAGCAGTTCTTC. Variable domain in full (rest from reference TRBV9 and TRBJ2-1): DSGVTQTPKHLITATGQRVTLRCSPRSGDLSVYWYQQSLDQGLQFLIQYYNGEERAKGNILERFSAQQFPDLHSELNLSSLELGDSALYFCASSVGGYTYNEQFFGPGTRLTVL.

J is TRBJ2-2 and V is TRBV2, with D uncertain. The V gene lost 4 bases and the J gene lost 5 bases, with 8 bases spanning the gap. Germline V gives CDR1 SNHLY, CDR2 FYNNEI. The length of the CDR3 is 13 residues. The CDR3 DNA reads TGTGCCAGCAGTGTAGAACTGACCGGGGAGCTGTTTTTT. Translation: CASSVELTGELFF. Looking up the rest from reference TRBV2 and TRBJ2-2 gives the full variable domain: EPEVTQTPSHQVTQMGQEVILRCVPISNHLYFYWYRQILGQKVEFLVSFYNNEISEKSEIFDDQFSVERPDGSNFTLKIRSTKLEDSAMYFCASSVELTGELFFGEGSRLTVL.

The chain recombines TRBV18 with TRBJ1-1; 8 bases fit TRBD1. Unmatched junction bases numbered 7, after V lost 3 bases and J lost 1 base. CDR3 size: 16 residues. Germline V gives CDR1 KGHSH, CDR2 LQKENI. As DNA, the CDR3 is TGTGCCAGCTCACCGTTTACAGGGGGGGGGAACACTGAAGCTTTCTTT. It specifies CASSPFTGGGNTEAFF.

This chain links TRBV5-3 with TRBJ2-5, with TRBD2 matching 7 bases. TRBV5-3 is an open reading frame, and its role is uncertain. This CDR3 is built from 15 residues. V lost 5 bases to trimming and J lost 4 bases; unmatched junction nucleotides: 11. The CDR3 coding sequence is TGTGCCAGAAGAGAGGGGAGGGCCGCCGGAGAGACCCAGTACTTC. Translated, it gives CARREGRAAGETQYF.

The chain uses TRBV6-5 and TRBJ2-7, with 8 nucleotides matching TRBD1. The ends lost 2 bases at V and 5 bases at J; junction bases unmatched: 5. CDR3 length equals 14 residues. Per the germline V gene, CDR1 is MNHEY and CDR2 is SVGAGI. CDR3 bases: TGTGCCAGCAGTTACGCACAGGGGGTCGACGAGCAGTACTTC. This encodes CASSYAQGVDEQYF.